This TCR beta chain originates from a study of OX40 agonist ivuxolimab in advanced cancers. As for the study in general: Patients receiving dose escalation had hepatocellular carcinoma, melanoma, renal cell or head and neck cancer. There were three patients with partial responses, one having hepatocellular carcinoma and two cutaneous melanoma. Study-level findings and limits: Some of the nonresponding patients also showed low levels of normalized T-cell clonal expansion. Compared with CD4+, CD8+ T cells on average had more expanded clones.

TCRdb's copy holds only in-frame clones and misses some; the assay was immunoSEQ multiplex PCR. In the table there are fewer than 80,000 clones, 85% of which are singletons. Between the trimmed V and J ends, which lost 4 bases and 7 bases, there was a span of 10 bases. Per the germline V gene, CDR1 is MNHEY and CDR2 is SVGAGI. CDR3 length: 12 residues. Details on this clone: Its antigen is not known.

V gene TRBV6-5 combines with J gene TRBJ2-5; a possible D gene is TRBD2 (5 bases). This clonotype was obtained from an adult with an advanced solid tumor such as melanoma, head and neck, liver or kidney cancer. The sequenced sample was CD4+ or CD8+ T cells sorted from blood, obtained in a trial of the OX40 agonist ivuxolimab. CDR3 protein: CASSSRDLTQYF. CDR3 nucleotide sequence: TGTGCCAGCAGTTCGAGGGATTTGACCCAGTACTTC.